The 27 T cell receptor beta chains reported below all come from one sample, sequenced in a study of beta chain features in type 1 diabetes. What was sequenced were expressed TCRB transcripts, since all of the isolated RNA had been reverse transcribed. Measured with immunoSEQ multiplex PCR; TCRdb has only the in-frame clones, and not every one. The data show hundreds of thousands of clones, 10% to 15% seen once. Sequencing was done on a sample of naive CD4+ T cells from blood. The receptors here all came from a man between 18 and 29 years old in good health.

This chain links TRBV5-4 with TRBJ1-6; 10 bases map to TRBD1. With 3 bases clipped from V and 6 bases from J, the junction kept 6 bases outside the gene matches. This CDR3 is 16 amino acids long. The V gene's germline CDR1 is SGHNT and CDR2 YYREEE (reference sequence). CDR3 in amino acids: CASSSGQGFGNSPLHF. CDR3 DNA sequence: TGTGCCAGCAGCTCGGGACAGGGGTTCGGTAATTCACCCCTCCACTTT.

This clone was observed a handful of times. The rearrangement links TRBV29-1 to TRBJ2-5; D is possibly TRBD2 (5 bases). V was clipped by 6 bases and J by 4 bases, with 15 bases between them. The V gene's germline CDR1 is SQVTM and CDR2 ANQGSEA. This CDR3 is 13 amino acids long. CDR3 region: CSVVSGGSETQYF. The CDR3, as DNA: TGCAGCGTAGTATCTGGCGGGTCAGAGACCCAGTACTTC.

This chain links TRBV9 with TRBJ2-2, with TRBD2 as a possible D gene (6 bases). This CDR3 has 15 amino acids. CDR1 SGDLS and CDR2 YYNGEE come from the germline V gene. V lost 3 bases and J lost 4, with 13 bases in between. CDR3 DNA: TGTGCCAGCAGCGCCGGAGGGGCGCTCACCGGGGAGCTGTTTTTT. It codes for CASSAGGALTGELFF.

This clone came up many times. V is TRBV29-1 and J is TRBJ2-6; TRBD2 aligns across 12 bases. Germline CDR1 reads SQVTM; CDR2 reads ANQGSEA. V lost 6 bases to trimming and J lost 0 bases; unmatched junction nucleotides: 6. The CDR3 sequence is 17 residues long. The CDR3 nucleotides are TGCAGCGTGGACCCGGGACTAGCGGGCTCTGGGGCCAACGTCCTGACTTTC. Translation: CSVDPGLAGSGANVLTF. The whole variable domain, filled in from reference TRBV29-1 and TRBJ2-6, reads SAVISQKPSRDICQRGTSLTIQCQVDSQVTMMFWYRQQPGQSLTLIATANQGSEATYESGFVIDKFPISRPNLTFSTLTVSNMSPEDSSIYLCSVDPGLAGSGANVLTFGAGSRLTVL.

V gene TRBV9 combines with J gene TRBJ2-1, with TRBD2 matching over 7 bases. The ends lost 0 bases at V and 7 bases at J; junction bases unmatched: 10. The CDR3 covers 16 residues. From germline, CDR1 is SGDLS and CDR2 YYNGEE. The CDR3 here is CASSVVLGVGGNEQFF. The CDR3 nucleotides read TGTGCCAGCAGCGTAGTACTCGGGGTCGGGGGGAATGAGCAGTTCTTC.

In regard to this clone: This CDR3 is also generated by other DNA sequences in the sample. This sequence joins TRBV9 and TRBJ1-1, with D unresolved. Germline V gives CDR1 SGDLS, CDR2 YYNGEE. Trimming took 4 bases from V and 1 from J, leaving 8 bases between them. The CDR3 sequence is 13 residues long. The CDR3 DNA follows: TGTGCCAGCAGCCCACGAGAGAACACTGAAGCTTTCTTT. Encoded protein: CASSPRENTEAFF.

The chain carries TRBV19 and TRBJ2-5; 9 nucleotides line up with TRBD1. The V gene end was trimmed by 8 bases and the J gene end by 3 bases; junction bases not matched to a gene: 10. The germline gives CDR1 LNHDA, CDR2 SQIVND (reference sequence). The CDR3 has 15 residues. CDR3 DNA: TGTGCCAGTTTTCCTTGGGACAGGGTTGAAGAGACCCAGTACTTC. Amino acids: CASFPWDRVEETQYF.

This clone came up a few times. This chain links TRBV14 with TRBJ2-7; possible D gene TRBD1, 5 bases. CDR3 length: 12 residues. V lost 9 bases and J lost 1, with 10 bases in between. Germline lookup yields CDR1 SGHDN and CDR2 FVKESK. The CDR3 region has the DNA TGTGCCAGTAGGGGCCTATCCTACGAGCAGTACTTC. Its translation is CASRGLSYEQYF.

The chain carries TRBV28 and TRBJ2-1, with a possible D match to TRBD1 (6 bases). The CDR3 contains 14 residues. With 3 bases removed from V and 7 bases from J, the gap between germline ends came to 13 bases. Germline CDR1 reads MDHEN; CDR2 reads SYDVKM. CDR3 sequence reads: CASSFPTGWNEQFF. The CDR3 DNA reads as TGTGCCAGCAGTTTTCCTACAGGGTGGAATGAGCAGTTCTTC.

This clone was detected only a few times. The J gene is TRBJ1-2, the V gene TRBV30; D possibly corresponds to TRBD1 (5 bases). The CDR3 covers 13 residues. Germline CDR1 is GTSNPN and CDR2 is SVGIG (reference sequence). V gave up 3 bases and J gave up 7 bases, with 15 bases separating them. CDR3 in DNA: TGTGCCTGGAGCGCCGGGGGGGGTAGTGGCTACACCTTC. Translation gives CAWSAGGGSGYTF. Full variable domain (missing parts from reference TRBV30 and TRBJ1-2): SQTIHQWPATLVQPVGSPLSLECTVEGTSNPNLYWYRQAAGRGLQLLFYSVGIGQISSEVPQNLSASRPQDRQFILSSKKLLLSDSGFYLCAWSAGGGSGYTFGSGTRLTVV.

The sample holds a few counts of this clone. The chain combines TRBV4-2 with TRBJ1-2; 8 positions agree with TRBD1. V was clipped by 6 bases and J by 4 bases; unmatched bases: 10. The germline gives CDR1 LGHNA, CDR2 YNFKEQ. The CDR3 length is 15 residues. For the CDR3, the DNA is TGTGCCAGCAGGATGACAGGGGCAACGTTCTATGGCTACACCTTC. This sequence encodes CASRMTGATFYGYTF.

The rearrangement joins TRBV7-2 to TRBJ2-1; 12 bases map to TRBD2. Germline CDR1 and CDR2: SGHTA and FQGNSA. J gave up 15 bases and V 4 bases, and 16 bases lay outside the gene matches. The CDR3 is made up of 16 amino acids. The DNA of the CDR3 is TGTGCCAGCAGCTCAGATCCAACTAGCGGGAGGCCCAAGTGGTTCTTC. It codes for CASSSDPTSGRPKWFF.

The CDR3 coding sequence is TGTGCCTGGAGTAGGGACACCCCTGTGGGCTACACCTTC. This translates into CAWSRDTPVGYTF. The J gene is TRBJ1-2, the V gene TRBV30; D possibly corresponds to TRBD1 (6 bases). The germline V gene has CDR1 GTSNPN and CDR2 SVGIG (reference sequence). V was cut by 2 bases and J by 8 bases, with 15 bases left in between. The CDR3 sequence is 13 residues long.

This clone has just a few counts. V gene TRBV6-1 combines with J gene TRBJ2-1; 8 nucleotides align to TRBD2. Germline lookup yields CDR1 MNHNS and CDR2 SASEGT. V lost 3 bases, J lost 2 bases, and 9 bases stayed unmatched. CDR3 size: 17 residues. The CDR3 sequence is CASSDPRGGLPYNEQFF. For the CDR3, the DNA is TGTGCCAGCAGTGACCCGCGCGGGGGGCTCCCCTACAATGAGCAGTTCTTC.

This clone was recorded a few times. CDR3 bases: TGCAGCGTTGAAGAGAGGCGGGGGTCGGGGTATGGCTACACCTTC. It yields the protein CSVEERRGSGYGYTF. The chain is built from TRBV29-1 and TRBJ1-2, with D perhaps TRBD1 (5 bases). Germline values: CDR1 SQVTM, CDR2 ANQGSEA. V was trimmed by 0 bases and J by 5 bases, leaving 16 bases between them. This CDR3 is 15 amino acids long.

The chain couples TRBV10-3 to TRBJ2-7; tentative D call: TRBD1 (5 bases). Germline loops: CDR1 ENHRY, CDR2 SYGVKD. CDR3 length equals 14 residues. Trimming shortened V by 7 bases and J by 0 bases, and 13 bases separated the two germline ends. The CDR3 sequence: CAIKTDDSSYEQYF. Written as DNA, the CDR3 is TGTGCCATCAAGACGGACGACAGCTCCTACGAGCAGTACTTC.

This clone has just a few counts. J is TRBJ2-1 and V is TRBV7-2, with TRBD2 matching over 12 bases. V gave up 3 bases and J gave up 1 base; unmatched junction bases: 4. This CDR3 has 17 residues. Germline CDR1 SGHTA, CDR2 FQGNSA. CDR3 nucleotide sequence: TGTGCCAGCAGCTTTACTAGCGGGAGGCAGTCCTACAATGAGCAGTTCTTC. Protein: CASSFTSGRQSYNEQFF.

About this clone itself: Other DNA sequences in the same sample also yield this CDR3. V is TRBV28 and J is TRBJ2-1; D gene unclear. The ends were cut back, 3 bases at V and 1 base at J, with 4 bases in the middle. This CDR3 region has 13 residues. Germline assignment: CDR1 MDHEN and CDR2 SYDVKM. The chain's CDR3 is CASSFPSYNEQFF. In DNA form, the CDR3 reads TGTGCCAGCAGTTTCCCGTCCTACAATGAGCAGTTCTTC.

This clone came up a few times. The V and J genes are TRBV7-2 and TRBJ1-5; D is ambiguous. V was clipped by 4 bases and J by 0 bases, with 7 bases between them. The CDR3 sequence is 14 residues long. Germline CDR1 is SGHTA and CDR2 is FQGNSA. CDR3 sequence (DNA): TGTGCCAGCAGCTACACAGATAGCAATCAGCCCCAGCATTTT. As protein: CASSYTDSNQPQHF.

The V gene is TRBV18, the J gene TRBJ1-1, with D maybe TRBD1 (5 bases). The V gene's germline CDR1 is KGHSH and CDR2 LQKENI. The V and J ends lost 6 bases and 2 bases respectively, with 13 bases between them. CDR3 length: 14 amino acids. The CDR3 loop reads CASSLRGGNTEAFF. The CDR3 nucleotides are TGTGCCAGCTCCCTACGGGGGGGAAACACTGAAGCTTTCTTT.

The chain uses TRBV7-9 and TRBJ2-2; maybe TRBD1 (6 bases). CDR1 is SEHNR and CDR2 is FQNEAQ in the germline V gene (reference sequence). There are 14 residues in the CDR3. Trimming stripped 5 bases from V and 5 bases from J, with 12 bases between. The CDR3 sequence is CASSPGTPTGELFF. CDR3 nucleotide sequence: TGTGCCAGCAGCCCCGGGACACCAACCGGGGAGCTGTTTTTT.

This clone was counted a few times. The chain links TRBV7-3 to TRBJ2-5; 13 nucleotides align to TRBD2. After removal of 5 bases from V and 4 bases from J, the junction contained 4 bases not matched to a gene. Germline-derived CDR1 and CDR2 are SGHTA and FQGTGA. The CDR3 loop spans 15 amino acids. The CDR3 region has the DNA TGTGCCAGCAGCCTCGGACTAGCGGGGGCAGAGACCCAGTACTTC. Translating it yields CASSLGLAGAETQYF.

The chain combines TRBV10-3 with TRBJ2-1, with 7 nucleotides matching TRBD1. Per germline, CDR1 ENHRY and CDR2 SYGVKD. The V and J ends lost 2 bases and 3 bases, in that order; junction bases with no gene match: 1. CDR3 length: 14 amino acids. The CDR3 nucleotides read TGTGCCATCAGTGAGCGGGACAGCTACAATGAGCAGTTCTTC. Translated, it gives CAISERDSYNEQFF.

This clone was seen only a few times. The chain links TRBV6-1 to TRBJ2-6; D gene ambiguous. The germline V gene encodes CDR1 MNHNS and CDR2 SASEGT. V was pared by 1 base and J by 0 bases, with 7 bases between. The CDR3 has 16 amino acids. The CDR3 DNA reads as TGTGCCAGCAGTGAAGGACACCTCTCTGGGGCCAACGTCCTGACTTTC. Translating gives CASSEGHLSGANVLTF.

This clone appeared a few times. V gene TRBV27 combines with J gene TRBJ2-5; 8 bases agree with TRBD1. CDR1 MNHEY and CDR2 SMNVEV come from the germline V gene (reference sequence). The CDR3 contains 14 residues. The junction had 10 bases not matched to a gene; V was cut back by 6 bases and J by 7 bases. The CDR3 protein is CASRRTGNGWTQYF. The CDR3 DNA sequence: TGTGCCAGCAGACGGACAGGGAACGGTTGGACCCAGTACTTC.

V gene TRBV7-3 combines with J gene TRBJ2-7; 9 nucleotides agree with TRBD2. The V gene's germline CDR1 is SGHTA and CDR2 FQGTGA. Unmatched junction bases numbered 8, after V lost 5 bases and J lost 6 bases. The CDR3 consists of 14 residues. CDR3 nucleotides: TGTGCCAGCAGCCCGACCGGGACTAGCATCGAGCAGTACTTC. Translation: CASSPTGTSIEQYF.

The CDR3 DNA reads TGTGCCTGGAGTGGGGAAGGGGGCGGAGAGACCCAGTACTTC. Its translation: CAWSGEGGGETQYF. V and J are TRBV30 and TRBJ2-5, with 7 positions matching TRBD1. CDR3 length: 14 amino acids. Germline CDR1 GTSNPN, CDR2 SVGIG (reference sequence). V shed 1 base, J shed 4 bases, and the junction held 6 bases outside the gene matches. Full variable domain (missing parts from reference TRBV30 and TRBJ2-5): SQTIHQWPATLVQPVGSPLSLECTVEGTSNPNLYWYRQAAGRGLQLLFYSVGIGQISSEVPQNLSASRPQDRQFILSSKKLLLSDSGFYLCAWSGEGGGETQYFGPGTRLLVL.